This T cell receptor (beta chain) is drawn from a study of blood T cells in healthy people across ages. Study-wide results and limits: PBMC samples, being unsorted, prevented any conclusive comparison of naive and antigen-experienced cells.

Germline V gene sequence: CDR1 SGHTA, CDR2 FQGNSA. The CDR3 totals 15 residues. Trimming shortened V by 1 base and J by 7 bases, and 14 bases separated the two germline ends. This clonotype showed up just once. What it binds is unknown. Then a second PCR, running about 7 to 11 cycles, was carried out with a sample-barcoded 5' primer and a J-beta primer mix. Each CDR3 protein is one row after TCRdb ran MiXCR on the 5' RACE reads. The sample contains roughly 800,000 distinct CDR3 sequences, about 62% of which appear only once. This TCR derives from a young man in good health. The material sequenced was blood. The chain has TRBV7-2 and TRBJ1-5; possibly TRBD1 for D (6 bases). Here the CDR3 reads CASSLEWGARQPQHF. The CDR3 bases are TGTGCCAGCAGCTTAGAGTGGGGGGCTCGGCAGCCCCAGCATTTT. Combining the CDR3 with reference TRBV7-2 and TRBJ1-5 gives the whole variable domain GAGVSQSPSNKVTEKGKDVELRCDPISGHTALYWYRQSLGQGLEFLIYFQGNSAPDKSGLPSDRFSAERTGGSVSTLTIQRTQQEDSAVYLCASSLEWGARQPQHFGDGTRLSIL.